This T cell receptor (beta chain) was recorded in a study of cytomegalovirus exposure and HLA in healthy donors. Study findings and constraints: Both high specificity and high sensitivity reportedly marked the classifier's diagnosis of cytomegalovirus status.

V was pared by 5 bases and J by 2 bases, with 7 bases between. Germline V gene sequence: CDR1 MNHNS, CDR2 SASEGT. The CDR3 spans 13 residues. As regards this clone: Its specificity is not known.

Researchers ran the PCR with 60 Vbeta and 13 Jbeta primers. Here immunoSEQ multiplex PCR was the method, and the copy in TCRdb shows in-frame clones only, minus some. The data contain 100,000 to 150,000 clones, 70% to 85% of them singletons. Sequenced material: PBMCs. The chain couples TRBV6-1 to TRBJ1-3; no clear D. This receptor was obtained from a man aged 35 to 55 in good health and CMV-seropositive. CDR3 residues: CASSNQAGNTIYF. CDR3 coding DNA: TGTGCCAGCAGTAACCAGGCTGGAAACACCATATATTTT.